This T cell receptor (beta chain) was recovered during a study of early stage breast cancer tumors. The method was immunoSEQ multiplex PCR; TCRdb's version includes in-frame clones alone and lacks a portion of them. The repertoire holds some 58,000 clones, with about three quarters as singletons. In the case of this clone: The antigen remains undetermined.

The CDR3 is made up of 12 amino acids. Germline CDR1 SGHTA, CDR2 FQGTGA. Trimming removed 2 bases from V and 6 bases from J, with 4 bases in between. General study points: In 14 of 16 patients, blood comparison separated tumor from normal breast. Compared with adjacent normal breast, tumors showed around 2.7-fold denser, more clonal T cells.

This TCR came from a person in their thirties with breast cancer. Sequenced input: blood. The J gene is TRBJ2-2, the V gene TRBV7-3; D gene uncertain. The CDR3 loop reads CASSLSAGELFF. CDR3 in DNA: TGTGCCAGCAGCTTATCTGCCGGGGAGCTGTTTTTT.